The clone carrying this T cell receptor beta chain was seen repeatedly, ten times or more. The entry originates in a study of T cells in Graves' hyperthyroidism and ophthalmopathy. Amplification of TCR beta CDR3 regions used RNA as the template. A set of HTBI primers served as the primers for a first-round RT-PCR of the TCR CDR3. Each CDR3 protein is one row after TCRdb ran MiXCR on the multiplex PCR reads. The table shows some 350,000 distinct CDR3 sequences, with 20% to 25% occurring only once. The CDR3 consists of 18 residues. Germline values: CDR1 SEHNR, CDR2 FQNEAQ (reference sequence). Trimming stripped 3 bases from V and 3 bases from J, with 22 bases between.

This sequence originates from a middle-aged man with Graves' hyperthyroidism. The chain is built from TRBV7-9 and TRBJ2-3; possible D gene TRBD1, 6 bases. Sequencing was done on a sample of blood. The CDR3 here is CASSFSSTAEGGTDTQYF. DNA of the CDR3: TGTGCCAGCAGCTTCTCTAGTACGGCGGAAGGGGGAACAGATACGCAGTATTTT.